This is a list of T cell receptor beta chains from one sample in a study of long-term antiretroviral therapy in people with HIV. Sequencing used immunoSEQ multiplex PCR; TCRdb keeps in-frame clones, though not all of them. The table includes around 33,000 clones, 82% detected once. The specimen was unsorted PBMCs, collected 0.3 years after starting antiretroviral therapy. Receptor source: a young man with HIV. The CDR3 runs from the conserved cysteine through the conserved F or W. Each record gives: clone size, D gene, J gene, V gene, CDR3 DNA, CDR3 protein. D genes are given only for firm matches. Clone size, where shown, is once, few, many, or a class for clones that have expanded.

size: -
D: -
J: TRBJ2-1
V: TRBV4-2
DNA: TGTGCCAGCAGCCAAGACAGCCGTGAGAATGAGCAGTTCTTC
CDR3: CASSQDSRENEQFF

size: -
D: -
J: TRBJ1-1
V: TRBV5-6
DNA: TGTACCAGCAGCTTGGGGCTCGATCGCCCGAACACTGAAGCTTTCTTT
CDR3: CTSSLGLDRPNTEAFF

size: -
D: -
J: TRBJ1-3
V: TRBV9
DNA: TGTGCCAGCAGCGTAGCTAGCTCCTCCTCTGGAAACACCATATATTTT
CDR3: CASSVASSSSGNTIYF

size: -
D: -
J: TRBJ1-2
V: TRBV7-3
DNA: TGTGCCAGCAGCACTTCCGGGGGATTGACAGACTTTGATGGCTACACCTTC
CDR3: CASSTSGGLTDFDGYTF

size: -
D: TRBD1
J: TRBJ2-6
V: TRBV13
DNA: TGTGCCAGCAGCTTACCAGGGGGCTCTGGGGCCAACGTCCTGACTTTC
CDR3: CASSLPGGSGANVLTF

size: few
D: -
J: TRBJ1-2
V: TRBV30
DNA: TGTGCCTGGAGTGTAAACCAGGGGTTTAGTGGCTACACCTTC
CDR3: CAWSVNQGFSGYTF

size: -
D: -
J: TRBJ1-5
V: TRBV2
DNA: TGTGCCAGCAGGTTGGGGGGAGGTGGCAATCAGCCCCAGCATTTT
CDR3: CASRLGGGGNQPQHF

size: -
D: -
J: TRBJ2-1
V: TRBV20-1
DNA: TGCAGTGCTAGGCCTCATAGTGAGCAGTTCTTC
CDR3: CSARPHSEQFF

size: -
D: -
J: TRBJ1-5
V: TRBV7-9
DNA: TGTGCCAGCAGCCTTGGACACCTTAGCAATCAGCCCCAGCATTTT
CDR3: CASSLGHLSNQPQHF

size: -
D: -
J: TRBJ2-2
V: TRBV28
DNA: TGTGCCAGCAGTTTATCACGCTCCCGCGGGGAGCTGTTTTTT
CDR3: CASSLSRSRGELFF

size: -
D: -
J: TRBJ2-2
V: TRBV11-1
DNA: TGTGCCAGCAGCTTAGGAGGTAGCGCCAGCGGGGAGCTGTTTTTT
CDR3: CASSLGGSASGELFF

size: -
D: -
J: TRBJ1-1
V: TRBV19
DNA: TGTGCCAGTAGTAGGACGGAGGGACCTGGCTTGAACACTGAAGCTTTCTTT
CDR3: CASSRTEGPGLNTEAFF

size: -
D: -
J: TRBJ2-1
V: TRBV5-1
DNA: TGCGCCAGCAGCTTGGCAGGGTTGGTGGGTGAGCAGTTCTTC
CDR3: CASSLAGLVGEQFF

size: -
D: -
J: TRBJ2-7
V: TRBV7-6
DNA: TGTGCCAGCAGCTCGGACACGACAAGCTCCTACGAGCAGTACTTC
CDR3: CASSSDTTSSYEQYF

size: -
D: -
J: TRBJ1-6
V: TRBV5-4
DNA: TGTGCCAGCAGCTGGGATTGGGTTGAGGATTCACCCCTCCACTTT
CDR3: CASSWDWVEDSPLHF

size: -
D: -
J: TRBJ2-7
V: TRBV2
DNA: TGTGCCAGCAGTGCTTTTAAAAGGGGCGAGCAGTACTTC
CDR3: CASSAFKRGEQYF

size: -
D: TRBD1
J: TRBJ2-7
V: TRBV15
DNA: TGTGCCACCAGCAGAGTCGGAAACTCGGGACAGGGCTTTTACGAGCAGTACTTC
CDR3: CATSRVGNSGQGFYEQYF

size: -
D: TRBD2
J: TRBJ2-1
V: TRBV6-5
DNA: TGTGCCAGCAGTTATCTTGCGGGAGGGCCCAATGAGCAGTTCTTC
CDR3: CASSYLAGGPNEQFF

size: -
D: TRBD1
J: TRBJ1-1
V: TRBV10-3
DNA: TGTGCCATCAGCGGGACAGCCTCGAACACTGAAGCTTTCTTT
CDR3: CAISGTASNTEAFF

size: -
D: TRBD2
J: TRBJ2-1
V: TRBV7-2
DNA: TGTGCCAGCAGCGCAGTAGCGGGATATTATAGCAATGAGCAGTTCTTC
CDR3: CASSAVAGYYSNEQFF

size: -
D: TRBD2
J: TRBJ2-5
V: TRBV4-2
DNA: TGTGCCAGCAGCCAAGACTCTAGCGGGGGCAGTAAAGAGACCCAGTACTTC
CDR3: CASSQDSSGGSKETQYF

size: -
D: TRBD1
J: TRBJ2-3
V: TRBV2
DNA: TGTGCCAGCAGTGAAGGGACAGGTTCTAGCACAGATACGCAGTATTTT
CDR3: CASSEGTGSSTDTQYF

size: -
D: -
J: TRBJ2-1
V: TRBV6-5
DNA: TGTGCCAGCAGTTACTCGTCGGAATACAATGAGCAGTTCTTC
CDR3: CASSYSSEYNEQFF

size: -
D: TRBD2
J: TRBJ2-5
V: TRBV30
DNA: TGTGCCTGGAGCGGTCCCGGGGGGGGTTCGAGTAGGGCCCAGTACTTC
CDR3: CAWSGPGGGSSRAQYF

size: -
D: -
J: TRBJ1-5
V: TRBV18
DNA: TGTGCCAGCTCACCCGACGGAAGCAATCAGCCCCAGCATTTT
CDR3: CASSPDGSNQPQHF

size: -
D: -
J: TRBJ2-5
V: TRBV5-6
DNA: TGTGCCAGCAGCTTGAGGATGGCGACCCAGTACTTC
CDR3: CASSLRMATQYF

size: -
D: -
J: TRBJ1-2
V: TRBV21-1
DNA: TGTGCCAGCAGCAAAACTAGACGGGGGCAGGGGAGGGACTATGGCTACACCTTC
CDR3: CASSKTRRGQGRDYGYTF

size: -
D: -
J: TRBJ1-2
V: TRBV5-3
DNA: TGTGCCAGAAGTTTTTTCCACAGAGGCTACACCTTC
CDR3: CARSFFHRGYTF

size: -
D: -
J: TRBJ1-5
V: TRBV19
DNA: TGTGCCAGTACCACCGGGAGGTACGGGAGTCAGCCCCAGCATTTT
CDR3: CASTTGRYGSQPQHF

size: -
D: TRBD1
J: TRBJ1-2
V: TRBV6-5
DNA: TGTGCCAGCAGTCGGGACAGCTATAACTATGGCTACACCTTC
CDR3: CASSRDSYNYGYTF

size: -
D: -
J: TRBJ2-7
V: TRBV19
DNA: TGTGCCAGTAGTACGGGCTCCTACGAGCAGTACTTC
CDR3: CASSTGSYEQYF